This T cell receptor beta chain was profiled in a study of early T cells in non-severe SARS-CoV-2 infection. This clonotype was recorded many times. Germline CDR1 SNHLY, CDR2 FYNNEI. The CDR3 sequence is 15 residues long. Trimming left V 1 base short and J 3 bases short, with 13 bases between. In the library, individual cDNA molecules carried attached unique molecular identifiers. TCRdb processed the 5' RACE reads anew with MiXCR; each CDR3 protein has one entry. Counted here are about 48,000 distinct CDR3 sequences, approximately 5.6% occurring once; the ten biggest clones make up about 4.3%. Sequencing was carried out using whole blood. The receptor was derived from an adult who was a healthcare worker with PCR-confirmed SARS-CoV-2 infection or an uninfected control (not recorded which). The V call is TRBV2, the J call TRBJ2-7; no reliable D call. The CDR3 loop reads CASSEGLPRIYEQYF. The CDR3 DNA reads as TGTGCCAGCAGTGAAGGGCTTCCACGGATCTACGAGCAGTACTTC.